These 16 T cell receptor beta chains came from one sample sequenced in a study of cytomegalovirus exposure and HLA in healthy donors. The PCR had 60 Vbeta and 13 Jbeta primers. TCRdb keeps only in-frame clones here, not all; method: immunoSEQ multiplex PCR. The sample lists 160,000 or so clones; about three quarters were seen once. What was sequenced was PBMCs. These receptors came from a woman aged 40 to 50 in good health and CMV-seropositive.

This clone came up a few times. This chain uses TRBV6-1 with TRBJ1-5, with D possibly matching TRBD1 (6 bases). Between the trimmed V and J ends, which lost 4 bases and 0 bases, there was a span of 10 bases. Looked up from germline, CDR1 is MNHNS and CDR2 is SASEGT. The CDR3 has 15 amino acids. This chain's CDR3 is CASSGGQSSNQPQHF. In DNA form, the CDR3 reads TGTGCCAGCAGTGGGGGGCAGTCTAGCAATCAGCCCCAGCATTTT.

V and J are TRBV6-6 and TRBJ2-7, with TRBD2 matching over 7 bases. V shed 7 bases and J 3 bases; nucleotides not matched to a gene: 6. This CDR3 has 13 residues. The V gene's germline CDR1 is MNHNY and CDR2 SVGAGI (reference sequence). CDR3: CASKAGGGYEQYF. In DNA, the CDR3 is TGTGCCAGCAAGGCAGGCGGGGGCTACGAGCAGTACTTC.

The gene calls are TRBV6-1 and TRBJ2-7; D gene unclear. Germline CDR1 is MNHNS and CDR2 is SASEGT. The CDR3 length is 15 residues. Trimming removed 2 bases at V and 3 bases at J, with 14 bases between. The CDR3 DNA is TGTGCCAGCAGTGAACTGGGCAGGCCCTTCTACGAGCAGTACTTC. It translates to CASSELGRPFYEQYF.

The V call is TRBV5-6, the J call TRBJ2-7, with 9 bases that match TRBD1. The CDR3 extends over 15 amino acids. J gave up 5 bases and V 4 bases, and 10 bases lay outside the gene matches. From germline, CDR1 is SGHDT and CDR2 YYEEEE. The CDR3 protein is CASSPRDRVRHEQYF. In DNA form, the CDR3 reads TGTGCCAGCAGCCCCCGGGACAGGGTTAGGCACGAGCAGTACTTC.

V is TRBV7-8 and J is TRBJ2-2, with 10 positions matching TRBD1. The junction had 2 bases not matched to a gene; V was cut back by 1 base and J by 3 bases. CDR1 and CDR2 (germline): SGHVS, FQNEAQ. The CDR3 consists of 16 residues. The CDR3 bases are TGTGCCAGCAGCTTAGGGGGACAGGGGTACACCGGGGAGCTGTTTTTT. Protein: CASSLGGQGYTGELFF.

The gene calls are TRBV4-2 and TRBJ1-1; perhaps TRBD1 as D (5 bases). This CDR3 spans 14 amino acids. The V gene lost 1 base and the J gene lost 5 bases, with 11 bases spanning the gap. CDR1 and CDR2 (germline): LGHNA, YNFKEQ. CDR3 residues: CASSQGSAGTEAFF. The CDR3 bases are TGTGCCAGCAGCCAAGGCTCAGCAGGGACTGAAGCTTTCTTT.

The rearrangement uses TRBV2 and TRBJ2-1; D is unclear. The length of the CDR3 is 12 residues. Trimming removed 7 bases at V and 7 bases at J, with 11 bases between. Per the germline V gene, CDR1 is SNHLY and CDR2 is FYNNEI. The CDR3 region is CASNKGANEQFF. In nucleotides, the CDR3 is TGTGCCAGCAACAAAGGAGCAAATGAGCAGTTCTTC.

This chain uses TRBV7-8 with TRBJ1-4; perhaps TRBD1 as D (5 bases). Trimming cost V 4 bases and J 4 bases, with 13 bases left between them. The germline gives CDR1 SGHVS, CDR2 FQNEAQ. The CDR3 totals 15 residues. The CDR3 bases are TGTGCCAGCAGCTCCAACCGACAGTATAATGAAAAACTGTTTTTT. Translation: CASSSNRQYNEKLFF.

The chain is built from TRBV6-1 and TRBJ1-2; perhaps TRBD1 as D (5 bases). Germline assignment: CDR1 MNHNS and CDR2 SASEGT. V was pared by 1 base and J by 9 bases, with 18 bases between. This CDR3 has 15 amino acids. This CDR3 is CASSEDGGFSGRYTF. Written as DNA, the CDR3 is TGTGCCAGCAGTGAAGATGGGGGGTTTTCAGGTCGCTACACCTTC.

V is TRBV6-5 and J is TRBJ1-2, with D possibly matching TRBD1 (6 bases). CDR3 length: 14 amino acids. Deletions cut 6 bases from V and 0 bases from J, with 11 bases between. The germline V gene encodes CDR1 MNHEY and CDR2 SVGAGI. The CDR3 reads CASSRGQANYGYTF. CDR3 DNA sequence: TGTGCCAGCAGCCGGGGACAAGCTAACTATGGCTACACCTTC.

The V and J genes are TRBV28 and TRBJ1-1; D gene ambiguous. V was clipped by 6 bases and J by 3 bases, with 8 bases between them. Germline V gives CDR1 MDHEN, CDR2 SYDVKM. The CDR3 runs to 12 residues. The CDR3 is CASRSTDTEAFF. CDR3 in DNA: TGTGCCAGCAGGTCTACAGACACTGAAGCTTTCTTT.

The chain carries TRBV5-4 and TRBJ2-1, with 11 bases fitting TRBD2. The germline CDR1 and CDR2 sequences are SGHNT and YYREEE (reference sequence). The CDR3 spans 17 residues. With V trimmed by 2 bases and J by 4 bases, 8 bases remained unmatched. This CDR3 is CASSLTSGGRGYNEQFF. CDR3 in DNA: TGTGCCAGCAGCTTAACTAGCGGGGGTAGAGGGTACAATGAGCAGTTCTTC.

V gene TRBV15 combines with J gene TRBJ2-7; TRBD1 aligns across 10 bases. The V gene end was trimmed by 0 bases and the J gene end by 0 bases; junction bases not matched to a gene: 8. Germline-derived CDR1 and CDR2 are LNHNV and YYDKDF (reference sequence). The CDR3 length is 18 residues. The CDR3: CATSRDQGRDRGSYEQYF. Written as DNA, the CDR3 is TGTGCCACCAGCAGAGATCAAGGCCGGGACAGGGGCTCCTACGAGCAGTACTTC.

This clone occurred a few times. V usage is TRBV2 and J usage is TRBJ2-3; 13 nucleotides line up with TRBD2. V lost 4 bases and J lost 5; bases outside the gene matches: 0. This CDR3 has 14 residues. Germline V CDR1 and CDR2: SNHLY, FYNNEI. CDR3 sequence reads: CASSGTSGRDTQYF. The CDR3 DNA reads TGTGCCAGCAGTGGGACTAGCGGGAGAGATACGCAGTATTTT.

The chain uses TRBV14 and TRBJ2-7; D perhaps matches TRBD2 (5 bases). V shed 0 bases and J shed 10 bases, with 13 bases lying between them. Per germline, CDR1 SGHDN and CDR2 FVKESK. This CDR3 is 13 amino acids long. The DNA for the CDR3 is TGTGCCAGCAGCCAAGATCCAGTCGGGGTTCAGTACTTC. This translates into CASSQDPVGVQYF.

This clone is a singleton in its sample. The CDR3 nucleotides read TGTGCCAGCAGTGCTGACAGGGGGGCCGCCTACGAGCAGTACTTC. Protein sequence: CASSADRGAAYEQYF. This chain uses TRBV2 with TRBJ2-5, with 9 bases aligning to TRBD1. The J call is uncertain, as TRBJ2-7 better fits the DNA end. CDR1 and CDR2 from the germline V gene are SNHLY and FYNNEI. This CDR3 comprises 15 residues.